This record covers a single T cell receptor beta chain. The antigen is not known. Other DNA sequences from this sample encode an identical CDR3 as well. It was CD45RO-negative cells, positively selected for CCR7, that made up naive CD8 cells, with terminally differentiated effector memory CD45RA+ cells excluded. These data come from a study of shared clonotypes between healthy human individuals. Study-wide context: Three plates were used per donor for CD4 naive, three for CD4 memory, two for CD8 naive and one for CD8 memory.

Study results and caveats: Estimated richness was generally greater in naive than memory subsets.

This CDR3 has 13 amino acids. V shed 3 bases and J shed 2 bases, with 5 bases lying between them. Germline CDR1 reads MDHEN; CDR2 reads SYDVKM. Deep-level running was used for the assay. In the original processing: ImmunoSEQ only sent back junction sequences with no quality scores, so filtering was done differently. Sequencing used immunoSEQ multiplex PCR; TCRdb keeps in-frame clones, though not all of them. That table furnishes V, J and clone size, whereas the DNA furnished D and trimming. The table records around 620,000 clones, approximately 96% of them present only once. Sequencing was done on a sample of naive CD8+ T cells sorted from blood. This TCR was sampled from a woman in her twenties or thirties in good health. The chain is built from TRBV28 and TRBJ1-5, with D unclear. This chain's CDR3 is CASSFSGNQPQHF. CDR3 bases: TGTGCCAGCAGTTTTTCGGGCAATCAGCCCCAGCATTTT.